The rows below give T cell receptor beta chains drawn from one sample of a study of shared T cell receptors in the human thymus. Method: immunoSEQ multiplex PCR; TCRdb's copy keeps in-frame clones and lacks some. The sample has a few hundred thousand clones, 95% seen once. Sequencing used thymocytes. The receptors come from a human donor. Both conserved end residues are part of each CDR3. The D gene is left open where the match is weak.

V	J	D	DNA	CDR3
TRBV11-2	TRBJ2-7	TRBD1	TGTGCCAGCAGCCTCCCCCGGGACAGGAACTCCTACGAGCAGTACTTC	CASSLPRDRNSYEQYF
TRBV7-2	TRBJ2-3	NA	TGTGCCAGCAGCTTTCGGGACGACACAGATACGCAGTATTTT	CASSFRDDTDTQYF
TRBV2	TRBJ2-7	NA	TGTGCCAGCAGTGAAGGTCAGAAATACGAGCAGTACTTC	CASSEGQKYEQYF
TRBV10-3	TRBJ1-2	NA	TGTGCCATCAAGGGGGTCGAGGGCAGCTATGGCTACACCTTC	CAIKGVEGSYGYTF
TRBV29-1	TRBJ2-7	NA	TGCAGCGGCACCTGGAGGGGCTCTGGTGGGGGGGAGCAGTACTTC	CSGTWRGSGGGEQYF
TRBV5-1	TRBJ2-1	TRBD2	TGCGCCAGCAGCTCAACGGGACTAACCTACAATGAGCAGTTCTTC	CASSSTGLTYNEQFF
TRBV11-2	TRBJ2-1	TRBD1	TGTGCCAGCAGCCACGGAACCGGGACAGATAATAATGAGCAGTTCTTC	CASSHGTGTDNNEQFF
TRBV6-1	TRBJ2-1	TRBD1	TGTGCCAGCAGCTCGACAGGGATTCTATACAATGAGCAGTTCTTC	CASSSTGILYNEQFF
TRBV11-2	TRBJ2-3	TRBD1	TGTGCCAGCAGCCGATTTTCCGGGACAGGGACTAGCACAGATACGCAGTATTTT	CASSRFSGTGTSTDTQYF
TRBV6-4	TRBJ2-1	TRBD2	TGTGCCAGCACCCCGTGGCGGGAGACCGATGAGCAGTTCTTC	CASTPWRETDEQFF